This is a list of T cell receptor beta chains from one sample in a study of beta chain features in type 1 diabetes. The assay was immunoSEQ multiplex PCR, and TCRdb's table has in-frame clones only and misses some. The data contain about 150,000 clones, about 8% of them singletons. The source material was central memory CD4+ T cells from blood. These receptors were collected from a woman aged 40 to 50 with type 1 diabetes. Both conserved end residues are part of each CDR3. The D gene is left open where the match is weak. Rows give clone size only sometimes, using once, few, many, or a class for an expanded clone.

j_call clone_size v_call d_call cdr3_nt cdr3_aa
TRBJ1-5 . TRBV28 TRBD1 TGTGCCAGCAGTTTATCGTCTCTACTTCGAGGACAGGGTAGGAACCGGCATTTT CASSLSSLLRGQGRNRHF
TRBJ2-5 . TRBV7-3 TRBD2 TGTGCCAGCAGCCCAGCGGGGGATACGGGGACCCAGTACTTC CASSPAGDTGTQYF
TRBJ1-1 few TRBV5-1 . TGCGCCAGCAGCTCCACGAGGGAACAGCCTGAAGCTTTCTTT CASSSTREQPEAFF
TRBJ2-3 . TRBV30 TRBD2 TGTGCCTGCATCCCCGGGACTAGCGGGAGTACGCAGTATTTT CACIPGTSGSTQYF
TRBJ1-2 . TRBV18 . TGTGCCAGCTCACCCCGGGAGCAAGCTAACTATGGCTACACCTTC CASSPREQANYGYTF
TRBJ2-7 . TRBV6-5 TRBD2 TGTGCCAGCCAGGGACTAGCCCTCCCGGAGCAGTACTTC CASQGLALPEQYF
TRBJ1-1 few TRBV14 TRBD1 TGTGCCAGCAGCGCGGACAGGGGCACTGAAGCTTTCTTT CASSADRGTEAFF
TRBJ1-3 . TRBV2 . TGTGCCAGCAGTGTCATCAGTGGAAACACCATATATTTT CASSVISGNTIYF
TRBJ2-7 few TRBV7-2 TRBD1 TGTGCCAGCAGCTTAGGGCCGGGACAGACCTACGAGCAGTACTTC CASSLGPGQTYEQYF
TRBJ2-1 few TRBV29-1 . TGCAGCGTTGAGGAGTTCGCCAATGAGCAGTTCTTC CSVEEFANEQFF
TRBJ1-1 few TRBV10-3 . TGTGCCATCAGTGATGAGCGAAGGGGATACACTGAAGCTTTCTTT CAISDERRGYTEAFF
TRBJ2-7 few TRBV7-3 TRBD2 TGTGCCAGCAGCGCTAGCGGTACCTACGAGCAGTACTTC CASSASGTYEQYF
TRBJ1-1 few TRBV7-8 . TGTGCCAGCAGCTTAAAGCGGGGGAACACTGAAGCTTTCTTT CASSLKRGNTEAFF